These 6 T cell receptor beta chains were sequenced from one sample in a study of blood T cell repertoires in COVID-19. The repertoire was sequenced with immunoSEQ multiplex PCR; TCRdb's copy has only in-frame clones and lacks some. The repertoire consists of around 200,000 clones, with over 70% occurring once and the leading ten covering about 8.1%. Sequences were obtained from peripheral blood. Receptor source: a woman in her forties or fifties with acute or convalescent COVID-19.

This rearrangement joins TRBV29-1 to TRBJ2-5, with TRBD1 matching over 9 bases. There are 13 residues in the CDR3. V shed 7 bases and J 0 bases; nucleotides not matched to a gene: 3. The V gene's germline CDR1 is SQVTM and CDR2 ANQGSEA. This CDR3 reads CSGRDRDQETQYF. The CDR3 nucleotides are TGCAGCGGACGGGACAGGGACCAAGAGACCCAGTACTTC.

This clone was detected only a few times. The rearrangement joins TRBV14 to TRBJ1-6; 7 nucleotides align to TRBD1. V lost 2 bases and J lost 5; bases outside the gene matches: 6. In germline, CDR1 is SGHDN, CDR2 FVKESK. This CDR3 contains 16 residues. In nucleotides, the CDR3 is TGTGCCAGCAGCCAACTTACAGGGGACAATAATTCACCCCTCCACTTT. Its translation: CASSQLTGDNNSPLHF.

V is TRBV5-4 and J is TRBJ2-7, with D unclear. Germline lookup yields CDR1 SGHNT and CDR2 YYREEE (reference sequence). The CDR3 loop spans 13 amino acids. Trimming shortened V by 0 bases and J by 8 bases, and 12 bases separated the two germline ends. CDR3 DNA: TGTGCCAGCAGCTTGGAAGGTGGGCGCAAGCAGTACTTC. It is translated as CASSLEGGRKQYF.

The gene calls are TRBV27 and TRBJ2-1, with TRBD2 matching over 8 bases. V lost 6 bases, J lost 5 bases, and 6 bases stayed unmatched. CDR1 and CDR2 from the germline V gene are MNHEY and SMNVEV (reference sequence). This CDR3 region has 14 residues. This chain's CDR3 is CASRIAGLNNEQFF. The CDR3 DNA follows: TGTGCCAGCAGGATAGCGGGGCTAAACAATGAGCAGTTCTTC.

The J gene is TRBJ2-3, the V gene TRBV14, with TRBD2 identical over 13 bases. The V gene end was trimmed by 1 base and the J gene end by 8 bases; junction bases not matched to a gene: 9. The CDR3 is 17 residues long. Germline V gene data show CDR1 as SGHDN and CDR2 as FVKESK. CDR3 bases: TGTGCCAGCAGCCAAGGACCGGGACTAGCGGGACTCACTACGCAGTATTTT. It translates to CASSQGPGLAGLTTQYF. The full variable domain, rest sourced from reference TRBV14 and TRBJ2-3, is EAGVTQFPSHSVIEKGQTVTLRCDPISGHDNLYWYRRVMGKEIKFLLHFVKESKQDESGMPNNRFLAERTGGTYSTLKVQPAELEDSGVYFCASSQGPGLAGLTTQYFGPGTRLTVL.

This rearrangement joins TRBV9 to TRBJ2-1; 16 bases map to TRBD2. This CDR3 is built from 14 residues. V lost 3 bases, J lost 12 bases, and 3 bases stayed unmatched. Germline V gene data show CDR1 as SGDLS and CDR2 as YYNGEE. CDR3 sequence reads: CASSAGTSGRAQFF. In nucleotides, the CDR3 is TGTGCCAGCAGCGCCGGGACTAGCGGGAGGGCGCAGTTCTTC.